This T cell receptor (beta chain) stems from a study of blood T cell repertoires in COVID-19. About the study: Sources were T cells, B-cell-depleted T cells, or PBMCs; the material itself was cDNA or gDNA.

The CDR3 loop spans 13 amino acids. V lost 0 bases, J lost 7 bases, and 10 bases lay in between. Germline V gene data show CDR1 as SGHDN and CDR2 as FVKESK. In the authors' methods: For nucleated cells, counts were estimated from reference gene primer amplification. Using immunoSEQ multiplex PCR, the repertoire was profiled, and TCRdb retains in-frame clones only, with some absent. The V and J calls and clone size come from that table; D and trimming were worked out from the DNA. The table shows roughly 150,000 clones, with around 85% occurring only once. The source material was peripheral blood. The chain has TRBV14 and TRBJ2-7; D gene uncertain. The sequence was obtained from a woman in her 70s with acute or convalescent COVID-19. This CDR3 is CASSQDPVLEQYF. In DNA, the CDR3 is TGTGCCAGCAGCCAAGATCCCGTTCTAGAGCAGTACTTC. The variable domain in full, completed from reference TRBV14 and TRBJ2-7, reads EAGVTQFPSHSVIEKGQTVTLRCDPISGHDNLYWYRRVMGKEIKFLLHFVKESKQDESGMPNNRFLAERTGGTYSTLKVQPAELEDSGVYFCASSQDPVLEQYFGPGTRLTVT.